The rows below give T cell receptor beta chains drawn from one sample of a study of blood T cell repertoires in COVID-19. This table comes from immunoSEQ multiplex PCR, and its TCRdb copy is limited to in-frame clones, with some not included. The data hold some 290,000 clones, with about 90% observed a single time. Sequenced material: peripheral blood. Source of these receptors: a woman between 35 and 50 years old with COVID-19, enrolled during active disease. Both conserved end residues are part of each CDR3. The order of the fields is J gene, clone size, D gene, V gene, CDR3 protein, CDR3 DNA. The D gene is left open where the match is weak. The listing skips clone size in some rows; elsewhere it reads once, few, many or a size class.

j_gene: TRBJ1-4; abundance: .; d_gene: .; v_gene: TRBV3-1/TRBV3-2; CDR3aa: CASSPGGAGQSGKLFF; CDR3nt: TGTGCCAGCAGCCCGGGGGGGGCCGGACAGTCTGGAAAACTGTTTTTT
j_gene: TRBJ2-3; abundance: .; d_gene: TRBD1; v_gene: TRBV18; CDR3aa: CASSAGQGAGTDTQYF; CDR3nt: TGTGCCAGCTCAGCGGGACAGGGAGCGGGCACAGATACGCAGTATTTT
j_gene: TRBJ1-4; abundance: .; d_gene: TRBD1; v_gene: TRBV30; CDR3aa: CAWDDTGPTGRGEKLFF; CDR3nt: TGTGCCTGGGATGACACTGGGCCGACAGGGCGAGGAGAAAAACTGTTTTTT
j_gene: TRBJ2-2; abundance: .; d_gene: .; v_gene: TRBV5-5; CDR3aa: CASNPTGQDTGELFF; CDR3nt: TGTGCCAGCAACCCCACGGGACAAGACACCGGGGAGCTGTTTTTT
j_gene: TRBJ2-5; abundance: once; d_gene: .; v_gene: TRBV5-1; CDR3aa: CASSGAIQETQYF; CDR3nt: TGCGCCAGCTCAGGGGCTATACAAGAGACCCAGTACTTC
j_gene: TRBJ1-1; abundance: .; d_gene: .; v_gene: TRBV11-2; CDR3aa: CATRRLTGNTEAFF; CDR3nt: TGTGCCACCAGGCGACTGACGGGGAACACTGAAGCTTTCTTT
j_gene: TRBJ1-1; abundance: .; d_gene: TRBD1; v_gene: TRBV5-1; CDR3aa: CASSLGQGRNTEAFF; CDR3nt: TGCGCCAGCAGCTTGGGACAGGGCCGGAACACTGAAGCTTTCTTT
j_gene: TRBJ2-3; abundance: .; d_gene: .; v_gene: TRBV28; CDR3aa: CASSLVGLLRNTQYF; CDR3nt: TGTGCCAGCAGTTTAGTGGGGCTTCTCAGGAATACGCAGTATTTT
j_gene: TRBJ1-5; abundance: .; d_gene: TRBD1; v_gene: TRBV27; CDR3aa: CASSLSIGGYQPQHF; CDR3nt: TGTGCCAGCAGTTTATCGATAGGGGGCTATCAGCCCCAGCATTTT
j_gene: TRBJ1-4; abundance: .; d_gene: .; v_gene: TRBV12-3/TRBV12-4; CDR3aa: CASSLGEKLFF; CDR3nt: TGTGCCAGCAGTTTGGGCGAAAAACTGTTTTTT
j_gene: TRBJ2-4; abundance: .; d_gene: .; v_gene: TRBV27; CDR3aa: CASSGPYGTKNIQYF; CDR3nt: TGTGCCAGCAGTGGGCCCTACGGGACCAAAAACATTCAGTACTTC
j_gene: TRBJ2-2; abundance: .; d_gene: .; v_gene: TRBV19; CDR3aa: CASSILGGRTGELFF; CDR3nt: TGTGCCAGTAGTATCTTGGGGGGGCGGACCGGGGAGCTGTTTTTT